The 25 T cell receptor beta chains below all came from one sample that was sequenced in a study of blood T cell repertoires in COVID-19. Data came from immunoSEQ multiplex PCR; TCRdb stores just in-frame clones and leaves some out. The table has about 140,000 clones, roughly four fifths seen once; the top ten hold roughly 10%. The sequencing input was peripheral blood. Receptor source: a woman over 75 in a cohort sampled during active or convalescent COVID-19.

This clone was detected only a few times. The CDR3 bases are TGTGCCAGCAGCTTGGCACAGGGGATTACAAATGAGCAGTTCTTC. Protein sequence: CASSLAQGITNEQFF. The chain recombines TRBV5-4 with TRBJ2-1; 7 positions match TRBD1. Unmatched junction bases numbered 7, after V lost 0 bases and J lost 7 bases. The CDR3 consists of 15 residues. Germline V lookup: CDR1 SGHNT, CDR2 YYREEE (reference sequence).

The chain couples TRBV10-3 to TRBJ2-1; 11 positions match TRBD1. J was trimmed by 4 bases and V by 11 bases; bases with no gene match: 4. The length of the CDR3 is 13 residues. Germline assignment: CDR1 ENHRY and CDR2 SYGVKD. The CDR3 nucleotides are TGTGCCGCCGGGACAGGGGGTTACAATGAGCAGTTCTTC. Translated, it gives CAAGTGGYNEQFF.

This chain joins TRBV19 and TRBJ1-2; D ambiguous. Germline CDR1 and CDR2: LNHDA and SQIVND (reference sequence). The CDR3 is 12 amino acids. V shed 6 bases and J shed 4 bases, with 9 bases lying between them. CDR3: CASREVSYGYTF. The CDR3 DNA reads TGTGCCAGTAGAGAGGTCTCCTATGGCTACACCTTC.

V is TRBV5-4 and J is TRBJ1-2; D is uncertain. CDR1 is SGHNT and CDR2 is YYREEE in the germline V gene (reference sequence). The V and J ends lost 0 bases and 7 bases respectively, with 16 bases between them. The CDR3 runs to 15 residues. The CDR3 DNA reads TGTGCCAGCAGCTTGGATCTTCTAATAACGGGTGGCTACACCTTC. This translates into CASSLDLLITGGYTF.

This clone was counted once. The rearrangement joins TRBV18 to TRBJ1-1; 7 bases fit TRBD1. Trimming removed 3 bases from V and 4 bases from J; junction bases left unmatched: 5. Germline CDR1 is KGHSH and CDR2 is LQKENI. There are 14 residues in the CDR3. DNA for the CDR3: TGTGCCAGCTCACCGACAGGGCTCGGCACTGAAGCTTTCTTT. Protein sequence: CASSPTGLGTEAFF.

This rearrangement joins TRBV28 to TRBJ2-4; tentatively, D is TRBD2 (5 bases). The CDR3 covers 15 residues. Trimming took 3 bases from V and 0 from J, leaving 9 bases between them. Germline V gene lookup returns CDR1 MDHEN and CDR2 SYDVKM. The CDR3 coding sequence is TGTGCCAGCAGTTTGAGGGCGATAGCCAAAAACATTCAGTACTTC. Its translation is CASSLRAIAKNIQYF. The full variable domain, completed using reference TRBV28 and TRBJ2-4, is DVKVTQSSRYLVKRTGEKVFLECVQDMDHENMFWYRQDPGLGLRLIYFSYDVKMKEKGDIPEGYSVSREKKERFSLILESASTNQTSMYLCASSLRAIAKNIQYFGAGTRLSVL.

This clone was seen a few times. Written as DNA, the CDR3 is TGTGCCAGCAGCTCGGACAGGGGAGGGCCCCTCCACTTT. Protein product: CASSSDRGGPLHF. V is TRBV5-4 and J is TRBJ1-6, with 9 bases matching TRBD1. Looked up from germline, CDR1 is SGHNT and CDR2 is YYREEE (reference sequence). J lost 13 bases, V lost 3 bases, and 5 bases had no gene match. This CDR3 is built from 13 residues.

The CDR3 DNA reads TGCGCCAGCAGCCAAGTCCGGACAGGGCGAAACACCGGGGAGCTGTTTTTT. Translating it yields CASSQVRTGRNTGELFF. The chain joins TRBV4-1 to TRBJ2-2; 8 nucleotides match TRBD1. The CDR3 is 17 residues long. The V segment lost 1 base and the J segment 2 bases; nucleotides outside the gene matches: 6. Germline V gene data show CDR1 as MGHRA and CDR2 as YSYEKL.

V usage is TRBV6-2 or TRBV6-3 and J usage is TRBJ2-5; 9 bases match TRBD2. The germline V gene has CDR1 MNHEY and CDR2 SVGEGT. V lost 6 bases to trimming and J lost 4 bases; unmatched junction nucleotides: 15. The CDR3 runs 17 residues. The CDR3 DNA follows: TGTGCCAGCAGCCCCTTAATTAGCGGGGGCCGCCGAGAGACCCAGTACTTC. This codes for CASSPLISGGRRETQYF.

The V gene is TRBV18, the J gene TRBJ1-4; perhaps TRBD1 as D (5 bases). This CDR3 has 16 residues. Looked up from germline, CDR1 is KGHSH and CDR2 is LQKENI. V was cut by 3 bases and J by 8 bases, with 19 bases left in between. The CDR3 nucleotides read TGTGCCAGCTCACCCTACCAGGGTGGTTGGCGGGAAAAACTGTTTTTT. Translated, it gives CASSPYQGGWREKLFF. Supplemented by reference TRBV18 and TRBJ1-4, the full variable domain reads NAGVMQNPRHLVRRRGQEARLRCSPMKGHSHVYWYRQLPEEGLKFMVYLQKENIIDESGMPKERFSAEFPKEGPSILRIQQVVRGDSAAYFCASSPYQGGWREKLFFGSGTQLSVL.

V gene TRBV24-1 combines with J gene TRBJ1-2; possibly TRBD1 for D (6 bases). CDR1 is KGHDR, CDR2 SFDVKD, per germline. Trimming cost V 9 bases and J 8 bases, with 15 bases left between them. CDR3 length: 12 amino acids. As DNA, the CDR3 is TGTGCCACCCGAGGACAGCTGGGGGGCTACACCTTC. Translation: CATRGQLGGYTF.

This clone was observed a single time. V and J are TRBV30 and TRBJ1-2; no reliable D call. Per germline, CDR1 GTSNPN and CDR2 SVGIG (reference sequence). With 2 bases removed from V and 7 bases from J, the gap between germline ends came to 14 bases. The CDR3 is 13 amino acids. CDR3 bases: TGTGCCTGGAGTAGGTGGATCGGCGGTGGCTACACCTTC. As protein: CAWSRWIGGGYTF.

The chain joins TRBV14 to TRBJ1-4, with no clear D. Deletions cut 2 bases from V and 8 bases from J, with 15 bases between. There are 15 residues in the CDR3. Germline V gene lookup returns CDR1 SGHDN and CDR2 FVKESK. CDR3 in amino acids: CASSQLSGIGEKLFF. In nucleotides, the CDR3 is TGTGCCAGCAGCCAATTATCGGGGATTGGGGAAAAACTGTTTTTT. Together with reference TRBV14 and TRBJ1-4, the CDR3 gives the full variable domain: EAGVTQFPSHSVIEKGQTVTLRCDPISGHDNLYWYRRVMGKEIKFLLHFVKESKQDESGMPNNRFLAERTGGTYSTLKVQPAELEDSGVYFCASSQLSGIGEKLFFGSGTQLSVL.

The rearrangement links TRBV4-1 to TRBJ2-5; 8 nucleotides agree with TRBD1. The V and J ends lost 1 base and 4 bases, in that order; junction bases with no gene match: 8. This CDR3 region has 16 residues. Germline CDR1 is MGHRA and CDR2 is YSYEKL. For the CDR3, the DNA is TGCGCCAGCAGCCAAGCTTCCAGGGGGCAAGGAGAGACCCAGTACTTC. Encoded protein: CASSQASRGQGETQYF.

The V call is TRBV3-1 (or the pseudogene TRBV3-2), the J call TRBJ1-1, with TRBD1 identical over 9 bases. The CDR3 sequence is 14 residues long. In germline, CDR1 is LGHDT, CDR2 YNNKEL (reference sequence). J lost 2 bases, V lost 5 bases, and 3 bases had no gene match. CDR3 bases: TGTGCCAGCAGCAATACAGGGGGCAACACTGAAGCTTTCTTT. The encoded protein is CASSNTGGNTEAFF.

J is TRBJ2-2 and V is TRBV3-1 (or the pseudogene TRBV3-2), with TRBD2 identical over 7 bases. This CDR3 spans 15 amino acids. Germline V gives CDR1 LGHDT, CDR2 YNNKEL (reference sequence). Trimming took 3 bases from V and 6 from J; bases not matched to a gene: 7. The CDR3 protein is CASSHYGREAGELFF. The CDR3 DNA is TGTGCCAGCAGCCATTATGGGAGGGAGGCCGGGGAGCTGTTTTTT.

The CDR3 DNA sequence: TGTGCCAGTAGTATACGGTCCGGACAGGGAAATTCACCCCTCCACTTT. Translated: CASSIRSGQGNSPLHF. The rearrangement uses TRBV19 and TRBJ1-6, with 8 bases fitting TRBD1. This CDR3 has 16 residues. CDR1 and CDR2 (germline): LNHDA, SQIVND (reference sequence). V shed 2 bases, J shed 7 bases, and the junction held 7 bases outside the gene matches.

This clone was seen just once. The chain joins TRBV6-2 or TRBV6-3 to TRBJ2-7, with 7 bases lining up with TRBD1. The junction had 15 bases not matched to a gene; V was cut back by 4 bases and J by 0 bases. The CDR3 has 18 residues. CDR1 and CDR2 (germline): MNHEY, SVGEGT. The CDR3 DNA reads as TGTGCCAGCAGTTCCCGACCCGCCGGGACAGTATTCTCCTACGAGCAGTACGTC. Amino acids: CASSSRPAGTVFSYEQYV.

The V and J genes are TRBV7-9 and TRBJ1-5, with TRBD1 matching over 7 bases. With V trimmed by 1 base and J by 6 bases, 6 bases remained unmatched. This CDR3 has 15 residues. The germline V gene encodes CDR1 SEHNR and CDR2 FQNEAQ (reference sequence). CDR3 region: CASSLGRGGLQPQHF. CDR3 bases: TGTGCCAGCAGCTTAGGAAGAGGGGGCCTTCAGCCCCAGCATTTT.

Only one count was recorded for this clone. The chain has TRBV7-6 and TRBJ1-1, with TRBD1 matching over 8 bases. The CDR3 length is 16 residues. V trimming: 5 bases; J trimming: 4 bases; junction bases outside the gene matches: 12. Germline V gene data show CDR1 as SGHVS and CDR2 as FNYEAQ. As DNA, the CDR3 is TGTGCCAGCAGCGGGACATTTACAACAGGGGGCACTGAAGCTTTCTTT. Its protein product is CASSGTFTTGGTEAFF.

V and J are TRBV7-9 and TRBJ1-1; 9 bases are shared with TRBD1. This CDR3 region has 14 residues. Germline assignment: CDR1 SEHNR and CDR2 FQNEAQ (reference sequence). V dropped 5 bases and J dropped 3; count of bases not matched to a gene: 4. CDR3 residues: CASSRQGVDTEAFF. The CDR3 nucleotides read TGTGCCAGCAGCAGACAGGGGGTTGACACTGAAGCTTTCTTT.

CDR3 in amino acids: CASSEPLGQGAGQPQHF. The CDR3 DNA follows: TGTGCCAGCAGTGAACCATTGGGACAGGGGGCTGGTCAGCCCCAGCATTTT. The chain recombines TRBV2 with TRBJ1-5; 12 nucleotides agree with TRBD1. The CDR3 length is 17 residues. The germline gives CDR1 SNHLY, CDR2 FYNNEI. Trimming took 2 bases from V and 6 from J; bases not matched to a gene: 8.

The V gene is TRBV28, the J gene TRBJ1-2, with a possible D match to TRBD1 (5 bases). The germline V and J ends were trimmed by 1 base and 4 bases, with 16 bases remaining between them. Looked up from germline, CDR1 is MDHEN and CDR2 is SYDVKM. The CDR3 loop spans 16 amino acids. The CDR3 reads CASSLSLAGLIYGYTF. CDR3 in DNA: TGTGCCAGCAGTTTATCATTGGCAGGGCTTATCTATGGCTACACCTTC.

The chain links TRBV28 to TRBJ1-6; D ambiguous. The germline V and J ends were trimmed by 4 bases and 10 bases, with 11 bases remaining between them. The germline V gene has CDR1 MDHEN and CDR2 SYDVKM. There are 13 residues in the CDR3. This CDR3 reads CASSSQDGSPLHF. CDR3 DNA sequence: TGTGCCAGCAGTTCACAAGACGGGTCACCCCTCCACTTT.

This rearrangement joins TRBV24-1 to TRBJ1-1, with D maybe TRBD1 (6 bases). Germline assignment: CDR1 KGHDR and CDR2 SFDVKD. The CDR3 totals 14 residues. Deletions cut 7 bases from V and 2 bases from J, with 13 bases between. The CDR3: CATRQGGLNTEAFF. DNA of the CDR3: TGTGCCACCAGACAGGGCGGATTAAACACTGAAGCTTTCTTT.